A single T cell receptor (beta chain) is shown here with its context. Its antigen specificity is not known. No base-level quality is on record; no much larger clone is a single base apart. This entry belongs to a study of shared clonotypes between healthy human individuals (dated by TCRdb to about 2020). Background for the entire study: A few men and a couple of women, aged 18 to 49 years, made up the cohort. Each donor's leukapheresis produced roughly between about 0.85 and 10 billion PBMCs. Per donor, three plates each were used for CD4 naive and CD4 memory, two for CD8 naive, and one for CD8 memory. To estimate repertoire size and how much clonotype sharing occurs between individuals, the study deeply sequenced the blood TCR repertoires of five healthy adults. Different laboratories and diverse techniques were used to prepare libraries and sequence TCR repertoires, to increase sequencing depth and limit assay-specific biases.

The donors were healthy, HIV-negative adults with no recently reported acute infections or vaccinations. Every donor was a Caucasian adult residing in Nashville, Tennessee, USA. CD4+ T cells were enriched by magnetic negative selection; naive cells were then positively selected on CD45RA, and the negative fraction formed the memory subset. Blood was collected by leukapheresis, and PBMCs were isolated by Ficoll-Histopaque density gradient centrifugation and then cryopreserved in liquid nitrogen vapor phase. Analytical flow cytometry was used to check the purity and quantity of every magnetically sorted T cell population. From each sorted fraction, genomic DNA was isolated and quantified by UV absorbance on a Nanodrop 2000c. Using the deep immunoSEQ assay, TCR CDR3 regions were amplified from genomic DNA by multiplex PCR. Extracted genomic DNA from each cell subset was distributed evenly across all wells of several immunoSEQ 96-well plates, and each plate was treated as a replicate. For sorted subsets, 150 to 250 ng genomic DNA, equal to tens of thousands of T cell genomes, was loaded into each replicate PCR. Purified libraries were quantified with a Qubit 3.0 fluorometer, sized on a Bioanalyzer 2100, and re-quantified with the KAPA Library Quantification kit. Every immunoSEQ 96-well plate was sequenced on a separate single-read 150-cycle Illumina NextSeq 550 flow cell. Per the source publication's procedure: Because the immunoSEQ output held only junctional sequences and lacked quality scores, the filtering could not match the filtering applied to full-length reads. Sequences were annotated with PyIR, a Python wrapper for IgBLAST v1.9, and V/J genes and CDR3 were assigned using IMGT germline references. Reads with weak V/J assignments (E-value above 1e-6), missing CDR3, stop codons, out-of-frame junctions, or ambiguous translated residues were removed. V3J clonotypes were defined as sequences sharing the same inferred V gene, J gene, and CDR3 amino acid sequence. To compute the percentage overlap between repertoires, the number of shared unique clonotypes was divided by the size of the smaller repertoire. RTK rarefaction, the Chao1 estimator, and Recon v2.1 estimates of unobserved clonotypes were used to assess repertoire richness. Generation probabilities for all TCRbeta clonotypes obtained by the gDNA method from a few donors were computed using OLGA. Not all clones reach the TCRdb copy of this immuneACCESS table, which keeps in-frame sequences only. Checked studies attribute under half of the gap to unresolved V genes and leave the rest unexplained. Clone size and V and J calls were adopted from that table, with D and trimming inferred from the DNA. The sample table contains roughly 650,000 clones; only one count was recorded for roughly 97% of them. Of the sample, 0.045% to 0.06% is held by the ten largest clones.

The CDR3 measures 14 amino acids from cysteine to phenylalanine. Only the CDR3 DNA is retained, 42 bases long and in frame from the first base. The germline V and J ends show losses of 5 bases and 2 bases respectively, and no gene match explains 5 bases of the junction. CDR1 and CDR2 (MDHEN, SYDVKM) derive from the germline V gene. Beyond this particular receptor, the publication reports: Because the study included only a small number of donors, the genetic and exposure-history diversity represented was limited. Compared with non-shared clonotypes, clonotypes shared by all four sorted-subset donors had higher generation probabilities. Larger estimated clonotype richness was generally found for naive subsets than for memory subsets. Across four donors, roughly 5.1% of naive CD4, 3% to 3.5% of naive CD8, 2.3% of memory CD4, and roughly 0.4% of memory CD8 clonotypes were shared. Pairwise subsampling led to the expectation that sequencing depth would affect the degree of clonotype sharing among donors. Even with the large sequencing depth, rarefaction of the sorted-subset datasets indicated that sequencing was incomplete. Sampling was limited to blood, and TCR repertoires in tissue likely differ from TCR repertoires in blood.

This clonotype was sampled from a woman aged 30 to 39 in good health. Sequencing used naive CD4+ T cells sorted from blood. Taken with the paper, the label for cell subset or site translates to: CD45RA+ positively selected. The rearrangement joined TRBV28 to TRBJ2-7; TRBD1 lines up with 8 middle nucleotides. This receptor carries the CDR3 CASSRTGKAYEQYF. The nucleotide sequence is TGTGCCAGCAGTAGGACAGGGAAGGCCTACGAGCAGTACTTC. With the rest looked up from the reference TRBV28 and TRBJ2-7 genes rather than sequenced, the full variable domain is DVKVTQSSRYLVKRTGEKVFLECVQDMDHENMFWYRQDPGLGLRLIYFSYDVKMKEKGDIPEGYSVSREKKERFSLILESASTNQTSMYLCASSRTGKAYEQYFGPGTRLTVT.